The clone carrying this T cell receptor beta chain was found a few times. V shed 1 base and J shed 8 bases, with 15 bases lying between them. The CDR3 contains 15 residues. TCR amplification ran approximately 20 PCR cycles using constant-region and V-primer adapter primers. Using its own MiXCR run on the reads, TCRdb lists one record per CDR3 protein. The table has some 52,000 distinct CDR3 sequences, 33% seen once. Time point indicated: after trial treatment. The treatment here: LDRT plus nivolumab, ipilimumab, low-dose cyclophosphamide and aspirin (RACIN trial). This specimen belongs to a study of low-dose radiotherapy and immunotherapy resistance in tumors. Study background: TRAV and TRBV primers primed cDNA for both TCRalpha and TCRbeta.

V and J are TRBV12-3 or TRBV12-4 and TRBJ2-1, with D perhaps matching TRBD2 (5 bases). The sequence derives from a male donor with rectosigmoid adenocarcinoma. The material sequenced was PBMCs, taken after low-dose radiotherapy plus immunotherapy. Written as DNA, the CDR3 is TGTGCCAGCAGTTTAGGGGGAGCGGCGCGATATGAGCAGTTCTTC. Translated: CASSLGGAARYEQFF.